This T cell receptor beta chain was documented in a study of blood T cell repertoires in COVID-19. About the research overall: Sites across the United States, Italy and Spain contributed samples from acute and convalescent COVID-19. The cDNA or gDNA used as material had been derived from T cells, B-cell-depleted T cells, or PBMCs.

Looked up from germline, CDR1 is KGHSH and CDR2 is LQKENI. The CDR3 runs to 15 residues. Trimming stripped 2 bases from V and 3 bases from J, with 13 bases between. This clone turned up a few times. Per the study methods: Researchers report that nucleated cell counts were estimated from reference gene primer amplification. Using immunoSEQ multiplex PCR, the repertoire was profiled, and TCRdb retains in-frame clones only, with some absent. From that table come the V and J calls and clone size; the DNA was used to work out D and trimming. Among around 140,000 clones, approximately 88% were seen once, and the ten largest hold 15% to 20%.

The sequenced sample consisted of peripheral blood. This clonotype was obtained from a woman over 75 with acute or convalescent COVID-19. V usage is TRBV18 and J usage is TRBJ1-1; no reliable D call. CDR3 in DNA: TGTGCCAGCTCACCAGTGCCAGGTTGGGACACTGAAGCTTTCTTT. It codes for CASSPVPGWDTEAFF.